This TCR beta chain comes out of a study of human T cells and chemical hapten exposure. Across the study: Chiefly female patients presented with alopecia areata, totalis or universalis. The variation in per-sample TCR yields arose mainly from small differences in pooled library volumes.

A few counts support this clonotype. Time point in this sample: pre-sensitization, week 0. The treatment: therapeutic diphenylcyclopropenone sensitization with weekly scalp DPC. Trimming took 2 bases from V and 4 from J, leaving 14 bases between them. Germline V gene lookup returns CDR1 PRHDT and CDR2 FYEKMQ (reference sequence). This CDR3 is 16 amino acids long. MiXCR was run by TCRdb on the RACE reads, yielding one entry per CDR3 protein. The sample contains approximately 90,000 distinct CDR3 sequences, 7.5% to 9.5% of which appear only once. The chain combines TRBV13 with TRBJ2-2; D is uncertain. The sequenced sample was whole blood, obtained in connection with sensitization to the hapten diphenylcyclopropenone (DPC). This TCR derives from a man in his forties with alopecia areata. Some clones in this sample may be carry-over from other donors' samples. The CDR3 DNA follows: TGTGCCAGCAGCTTACAAGGCCACACAGTCACCGGGGAGCTGTTTTTT. This translates into CASSLQGHTVTGELFF. The whole variable domain, remainder taken from reference TRBV13 and TRBJ2-2, is AAGVIQSPRHLIKEKRETATLKCYPIPRHDTVYWYQQGPGQDPQFLISFYEKMQSDKGSIPDRFSAQQFSDYHSELNMSSLELGDSALYFCASSLQGHTVTGELFFGEGSRLTVL.